This passage covers 25 T cell receptor beta chains from one sample sequenced in a study of a mutant IDH1 vaccine in newly diagnosed glioma. Sample time point: baseline, week 1 (first vaccination visit). Documented treatment: pre-vaccination baseline after standard-of-care therapy. Assay used: immunoSEQ multiplex PCR; TCRdb lists only in-frame clones, some missing. The top ten hold 2.4% of the sample, which has about 50,000 clones, 86% seen once. Sequenced here: PBMCs, sampled from a glioma patient treated with radiotherapy, temozolomide or both. Receptor source: a man aged 35 to 55 with glioma.

This clone was recorded once. V is TRBV28 and J is TRBJ2-7, with TRBD1 identical over 7 bases. CDR1 and CDR2 (germline): MDHEN, SYDVKM. The V segment lost 5 bases and the J segment 5 bases; nucleotides outside the gene matches: 9. The CDR3 loop spans 14 amino acids. The CDR3 loop reads CASSTPTGAHEQYF. DNA for the CDR3: TGTGCCAGCAGTACCCCAACAGGGGCCCACGAGCAGTACTTC.

The J gene is TRBJ1-4, the V gene TRBV4-2; 7 nucleotides match TRBD1. This CDR3 is built from 15 residues. Trimming at V came to 0 bases and at J to 5 bases, leaving 3 bases not matched to a gene. CDR1 and CDR2 (germline): LGHNA, YNFKEQ. The CDR3 sequence is CASSQDLQGNEKLFF. The CDR3 DNA reads as TGTGCCAGCAGCCAAGATTTACAGGGGAATGAAAAACTGTTTTTT.

The rearrangement links TRBV5-1 to TRBJ2-1; 9 positions agree with TRBD2. CDR1 and CDR2 from the germline V gene are SGHRS and YFSETQ. The CDR3 is 13 residues long. Trimming took 4 bases from V and 5 from J; bases not matched to a gene: 1. CDR3 protein: CASSKRGDNEQFF. CDR3 nucleotide sequence: TGCGCCAGCAGCAAGCGGGGGGACAATGAGCAGTTCTTC.

V usage is TRBV29-1 and J usage is TRBJ1-3, with D unclear. CDR1 SQVTM and CDR2 ANQGSEA come from the germline V gene. This CDR3 contains 11 residues. The V gene lost 0 bases and the J gene lost 4 bases, with 1 base spanning the gap. The CDR3 region is CSVEEGNTIYF. The CDR3 DNA follows: TGCAGCGTTGAAGAAGGAAACACCATATATTTT. The variable domain in full, completed from reference TRBV29-1 and TRBJ1-3, reads SAVISQKPSRDICQRGTSLTIQCQVDSQVTMMFWYRQQPGQSLTLIATANQGSEATYESGFVIDKFPISRPNLTFSTLTVSNMSPEDSSIYLCSVEEGNTIYFGEGSWLTVV.

The table lists this clone with a count of one. This chain links TRBV6-4 with TRBJ2-6; D gene ambiguous. The V end lost 2 bases, the J end lost 2 bases, and 4 bases lay between the germline ends. This CDR3 contains 14 residues. Germline values: CDR1 MRHNA, CDR2 SNTAGT. The CDR3 nucleotides read TGTGCCAGCAGTGACGTTGCTGGGGCCAACGTCCTGACTTTC. Translated: CASSDVAGANVLTF.

The chain links TRBV19 to TRBJ2-3; 9 nucleotides align to TRBD2. V lost 4 bases, J lost 1 base, and 0 bases stayed unmatched. In germline, CDR1 is LNHDA, CDR2 SQIVND (reference sequence). The CDR3 has 14 amino acids. The CDR3 DNA sequence: TGTGCCAGTAGTAAGCGGGAGGGCACAGATACGCAGTATTTT. It is translated as CASSKREGTDTQYF.

The chain uses TRBV11-2 and TRBJ2-5; D ambiguous. This CDR3 has 15 amino acids. Trimming pared 7 bases from V and 1 base from J, leaving 16 bases between. Germline values: CDR1 SGHAT, CDR2 FQNNGV. CDR3 residues: CASTETSTTQETQYF. CDR3 nucleotide sequence: TGTGCCAGCACCGAGACTTCGACAACCCAAGAGACCCAGTACTTC.

This chain's CDR3 is CASSHNGLADTQYF. In DNA, the CDR3 is TGCGCCAGCAGCCACAATGGGTTGGCAGATACGCAGTATTTT. The chain employs TRBV5-1 and TRBJ2-3, with D unclear. CDR3 length: 14 amino acids. CDR1 SGHRS and CDR2 YFSETQ come from the germline V gene. V lost 4 bases and J lost 4, with 13 bases in between. The full variable domain, in which reference TRBV5-1 and TRBJ2-3 provide the parts outside the CDR3, is KAGVTQTPRYLIKTRGQQVTLSCSPISGHRSVSWYQQTPGQGLQFLFEYFSETQRNKGNFPGRFSGRQFSNSRSEMNVSTLELGDSALYLCASSHNGLADTQYFGPGTRLTVL.

This sequence joins TRBV6-5 and TRBJ2-1, with D perhaps TRBD1 or TRBD2 (5 bases each). The CDR3 consists of 15 residues. V was trimmed by 5 bases and J by 0 bases, leaving 11 bases between them. CDR1 is MNHEY, CDR2 SVGAGI, per germline. For the CDR3, the DNA is TGTGCCAGCAGTGGGACCCCGAGCTCCTACAATGAGCAGTTCTTC. It yields the protein CASSGTPSSYNEQFF.

The chain recombines TRBV6-5 with TRBJ1-4, with 9 bases that match TRBD1. The CDR3 is made up of 13 amino acids. V trimming: 5 bases; J trimming: 15 bases; junction bases outside the gene matches: 10. CDR1 is MNHEY and CDR2 is SVGAGI in the germline V gene. In nucleotides, the CDR3 is TGTGCCAGCAGTGAGGGACAGGGCATCAGGATGTTTTTT. It codes for CASSEGQGIRMFF.

V usage is TRBV4-1 and J usage is TRBJ1-1; no firm D call. Germline V gene sequence: CDR1 MGHRA, CDR2 YSYEKL. The CDR3 covers 15 residues. V was pared by 1 base and J by 3 bases, with 12 bases between. The CDR3 loop reads CASSQAPLRDTEAFF. The CDR3 nucleotides read TGCGCCAGCAGCCAAGCTCCATTAAGGGACACTGAAGCTTTCTTT.

In regard to this clone: Relative to the germline gene, one junction end is altered; a read error may explain this. V and J are TRBV7-7 and TRBJ2-3; 11 bases map to TRBD2. Germline CDR1 is SSHAT and CDR2 is FNYEAQ (reference sequence). The CDR3 consists of 17 residues. CDR3 in DNA: TGTGCTAGCAGGCCGCTAGCGGGAGGCCCTAGCACAGATACGCAGTATTTT. Translating gives CASRPLAGGPSTDTQYF.

This chain uses TRBV7-9 with TRBJ2-7; 7 bases fit TRBD2. This CDR3 has 12 residues. CDR1 is SEHNR and CDR2 is FQNEAQ in the germline V gene (reference sequence). V trimming: 10 bases; J trimming: 2 bases; junction bases outside the gene matches: 5. The CDR3 region has the DNA TGTGCCATCCGGGGAGGGGCCTACGAGCAGTACTTC. The encoded protein is CAIRGGAYEQYF.

The rearrangement links TRBV23-1 to TRBJ1-1, with no clear D. TRBV23-1 is filed as an ORF, its function uncertain. V gave up 1 base and J gave up 1 base, with 7 bases separating them. The CDR3 consists of 14 residues. CDR3 sequence reads: CASSQWGRNTEAFF. CDR3 nucleotides: TGCGCCAGCAGTCAATGGGGAAGGAACACTGAAGCTTTCTTT.

CDR3 sequence reads: CASRIVGADYGYTF. CDR3 DNA: TGTGCCAGCAGAATAGTCGGAGCGGACTATGGCTACACCTTC. This chain uses TRBV2 with TRBJ1-2; no reliable D call. The CDR3 runs to 14 residues. V lost 6 bases and J 3 bases, leaving 14 bases between the germline ends. The germline gives CDR1 SNHLY, CDR2 FYNNEI.

The rearrangement joins TRBV7-3 to TRBJ2-6, with D perhaps being TRBD1 or TRBD2 (5 bases each). Trimming took off 0 bases at V and 1 base at J, with 10 bases between the two ends. The length of the CDR3 is 17 residues. CDR1 and CDR2 from the germline V gene are SGHTA and FQGTGA. The CDR3 here is CASSLTSGASGANVLTF. The CDR3 DNA reads TGTGCCAGCAGCTTAACGTCCGGGGCTTCTGGGGCCAACGTCCTGACTTTC.

This clone has only one observation. The V and J genes are TRBV6-5 and TRBJ2-7; maybe TRBD1 (6 bases). The CDR3 runs 13 residues. CDR1 is MNHEY, CDR2 SVGAGI, per germline. The V gene lost 7 bases and the J gene lost 0 bases, with 10 bases spanning the gap. The CDR3 protein is CASNRVSSYEQYF. The DNA of the CDR3 is TGTGCCAGCAACAGGGTTAGCTCCTACGAGCAGTACTTC.

This sequence joins TRBV2 and TRBJ2-3; 8 bases align to TRBD1. Trimming cost V 6 bases and J 2 bases; bases outside gene matches: 4. The CDR3 totals 14 residues. Germline V gene sequence: CDR1 SNHLY, CDR2 FYNNEI. DNA for the CDR3: TGTGCCAGCAGCGGACAGGGTATCACAGATACGCAGTATTTT. Its translation is CASSGQGITDTQYF. Full variable domain (missing parts from reference TRBV2 and TRBJ2-3): EPEVTQTPSHQVTQMGQEVILRCVPISNHLYFYWYRQILGQKVEFLVSFYNNEISEKSEIFDDQFSVERPDGSNFTLKIRSTKLEDSAMYFCASSGQGITDTQYFGPGTRLTVL.

Turning to this clone: Other DNA sequences of this sample code for an identical CDR3. This rearrangement joins TRBV5-1 to TRBJ1-3; D not certain. V was trimmed by 2 bases and J by 4 bases, leaving 4 bases between them. This CDR3 comprises 12 residues. CDR1 is SGHRS and CDR2 is YFSETQ in the germline V gene. Here the CDR3 reads CASSLSGNTIYF. The DNA for the CDR3 is TGCGCCAGCAGCTTAAGCGGAAACACCATATATTTT.

The chain joins TRBV5-6 to TRBJ2-7; D is unresolved. Germline CDR1 reads SGHDT; CDR2 reads YYEEEE. This CDR3 contains 11 residues. V was trimmed by 3 bases and J by 3 bases, leaving 4 bases between them. The CDR3, as DNA: TGTGCCAGCAGCTGGCACTACGAGCAGTACTTC. Translation: CASSWHYEQYF.

CDR3 DNA sequence: TGTGCCAGCAGTTTCGTCACCCGCCGCACCCCGACAGGGGGCAGTGAGCAGTTCTTC. Encoded protein: CASSFVTRRTPTGGSEQFF. The gene calls are TRBV27 and TRBJ2-1, with 10 bases that match TRBD1. Germline assignment: CDR1 MNHEY and CDR2 SMNVEV (reference sequence). The CDR3 loop spans 19 amino acids. The trim removed 3 bases at V and 9 bases at J, leaving 20 bases unmatched.

The chain carries TRBV5-1 and TRBJ2-4; D not certain. The CDR3 runs 14 residues. Germline V gene sequence: CDR1 SGHRS, CDR2 YFSETQ. V lost 1 base to trimming and J lost 10 bases, with 15 bases between them. CDR3 protein: CASSLSVNVDIQYF. Written as DNA, the CDR3 is TGCGCCAGCAGCTTGTCCGTTAACGTCGATATTCAGTACTTC.

The J gene is TRBJ2-7, the V gene TRBV28; D unclear. Trimming pared 1 base from V and 6 bases from J, leaving 7 bases between. The CDR3 contains 12 residues. Germline V gene lookup returns CDR1 MDHEN and CDR2 SYDVKM. CDR3 sequence reads: CASSLSGPEQYF. The CDR3, as DNA: TGTGCCAGCAGTTTATCGGGTCCCGAGCAGTACTTC.

The CDR3 DNA is TGTGCCAGCAGTAACATCCTTAGCACAGATACGCAGTATTTT. Translation: CASSNILSTDTQYF. The chain has TRBV5-5 and TRBJ2-3; D gene ambiguous. The CDR3 is 14 amino acids. CDR1 SGHKS and CDR2 YYEKEE come from the germline V gene (reference sequence). The V and J ends lost 5 bases and 0 bases respectively, with 10 bases between them.

The rearrangement uses TRBV5-1 and TRBJ2-3; 8 bases line up with TRBD1. Germline lookup yields CDR1 SGHRS and CDR2 YFSETQ. The CDR3 is 17 amino acids. J was trimmed by 1 base and V by 1 base; bases with no gene match: 8. CDR3 sequence (DNA): TGCGCCAGCAGCTTGTTCTCCCCGGGACAGGGCACAGATACGCAGTATTTT. Translating gives CASSLFSPGQGTDTQYF.